This TCR beta chain derives from a study of radiation and T cells in renal cell carcinoma. Study-wide findings and caveats: From baseline, blood top tumor clonotypes peaked at 2 weeks post-radiation.

Documented time point: blood 4 weeks post-SBRT, at nephrectomy. Treatment denoted: 15 Gy SBRT to primary tumor, nephrectomy 4 weeks later. Nephrectomy followed 15 Gy stereotactic body radiation by 4 weeks. This renal cell carcinoma was of the clear cell type. This clone appeared once. Its antigen is unidentified. Here immunoSEQ multiplex PCR was the method, and the copy in TCRdb shows in-frame clones only, minus some. This sample has roughly 170,000 clones, with 88% found just once. Germline values: CDR1 SGHRS, CDR2 YFSETQ. V trimming: 3 bases; J trimming: 6 bases; junction bases outside the gene matches: 7. The CDR3 extends over 14 amino acids.

This receptor was identified in a woman in her forties or fifties with renal cell carcinoma. The source was blood, collected from a patient whose treatment included radiotherapy and nephrectomy. The V and J genes are TRBV5-1 and TRBJ1-1; the match to TRBD1 covers 8 bases. The CDR3 reads CASSSDRGRAEAFF. The CDR3 DNA follows: TGCGCCAGCAGCTCAGACAGGGGAAGGGCTGAAGCTTTCTTT.